A selection of T cell receptor beta chains follows, all from one sample in a study of blood T cell repertoires in COVID-19. Sequenced by immunoSEQ multiplex PCR; TCRdb stores in-frame clones only, minus some. The table shows more than 150,000 clones, with around 80% occurring only once. Sequenced material: peripheral blood. These receptors all stem from a woman in her sixties or seventies with acute or convalescent COVID-19. Each CDR3 is given with its conserved first and last residue. D genes are given only for firm matches. The size field is filled for only some rows; it gives once, few, many or a size class.

clone size: -; J gene: TRBJ1-6; V gene: TRBV25-1; D gene: -; CDR3 protein: CASKQSSYNSPLHF; CDR3 DNA: TGTGCCAGCAAACAGAGCTCCTATAATTCACCCCTCCACTTT
clone size: -; J gene: TRBJ2-5; V gene: TRBV5-1; D gene: TRBD1; CDR3 protein: CASSSTGTQETQYF; CDR3 DNA: TGCGCCAGCAGCTCGACAGGGACCCAAGAGACCCAGTACTTC
clone size: -; J gene: TRBJ1-5; V gene: TRBV28; D gene: TRBD1; CDR3 protein: CASSPLGGKGNQPQHF; CDR3 DNA: TGTGCCAGCAGTCCACTAGGGGGCAAGGGCAATCAGCCCCAGCATTTT
clone size: -; J gene: TRBJ1-4; V gene: TRBV19; D gene: -; CDR3 protein: CASSRAGMIGEKLFF; CDR3 DNA: TGTGCCAGTAGTAGGGCAGGGATGATCGGTGAAAAACTGTTTTTT
clone size: -; J gene: TRBJ2-1; V gene: TRBV5-1; D gene: TRBD1; CDR3 protein: CASRGGKGQGNNEQFF; CDR3 DNA: TGCGCCAGCAGGGGGGGTAAGGGACAGGGCAACAATGAGCAGTTCTTC
clone size: -; J gene: TRBJ2-5; V gene: TRBV7-3; D gene: -; CDR3 protein: CASSLNGRTSGETQYF; CDR3 DNA: TGTGCCAGCAGCTTGAACGGTAGGACGAGCGGAGAGACCCAGTACTTC
clone size: -; J gene: TRBJ2-5; V gene: TRBV5-6; D gene: -; CDR3 protein: CASSLGLGIETQYF; CDR3 DNA: TGTGCCAGCAGCTTGGGGCTGGGCATAGAGACCCAGTACTTC
clone size: few; J gene: TRBJ2-2; V gene: TRBV5-1; D gene: -; CDR3 protein: CASSFEIGAGELFF; CDR3 DNA: TGCGCCAGCAGCTTCGAGATAGGGGCCGGGGAGCTGTTTTTT
clone size: once; J gene: TRBJ1-1; V gene: TRBV6-1; D gene: -; CDR3 protein: CASSDPGSPNTEAFF; CDR3 DNA: TGTGCCAGCAGTGACCCCGGTTCACCGAACACTGAAGCTTTCTTT
clone size: few; J gene: TRBJ1-3; V gene: TRBV3-1/TRBV3-2; D gene: TRBD1; CDR3 protein: CASSGRDRGRNTIYF; CDR3 DNA: TGTGCCAGCAGCGGCCGGGACAGGGGGCGGAACACCATATATTTT